This section outlines one T cell receptor (beta chain) sequence together with its context. These data originate in a study of radiotherapy plus CTLA-4 blockade in lung cancer. Profiled with immunoSEQ multiplex PCR; TCRdb holds only in-frame clones, not every one. The sample consists of some 60,000 clones, approximately 79% of them appearing once. With V trimmed by 3 bases and J by 5 bases, 7 bases remained unmatched. CDR1 is SGDLS and CDR2 is YYNGEE in the germline V gene. CDR3 length: 15 amino acids. The clonotype was recovered from a human donor with non-small cell lung cancer who had a complete response to radiotherapy plus ipilimumab. Sequences were derived from peripheral blood, sampled from a patient treated with radiotherapy plus ipilimumab. The chain joins TRBV9 to TRBJ2-2, with 7 bases fitting TRBD1. The CDR3 region has the DNA TGTGCCAGCAGCGGCCCGGGACAGATAACCGGGGAGCTGTTTTTT. Amino acids: CASSGPGQITGELFF.